The 32 T cell receptor beta chains listed next were all sequenced from one sample in a study of T cell repertoires in cytomegalovirus infection. The antigens for these receptors are not known. TCRdb reprocessed the reads with MiXCR, giving one entry per CDR3 protein. Of about 900,000 distinct CDR3 sequences listed, about a third are singletons. The specimen comprised cultured CD8+ T cells from PBMCs, sampled from culture after CMV antigen stimulation. Receptors were obtained from a human donor in good health (CMV status not recorded). Some clones in this sample may be carry-over from other donors' samples.

The genes are TRBV6-5 and TRBJ2-2; D assignment may be TRBD1 or TRBD2 (7 bases each). The CDR3 has 16 residues. Trimming removed 5 bases at V and 6 bases at J, with 19 bases between. The germline V gene has CDR1 MNHEY and CDR2 SVGAGI. CDR3 in amino acids: CASSQGGTPSSGELFF. In DNA, the CDR3 is TGTGCCAGCAGTCAGGGGGGGACGCCGAGCTCCGGGGAGCTGTTTTTT.

This chain connects TRBV20-1 to TRBJ2-1; 7 positions match TRBD1. The V and J ends lost 3 bases and 3 bases, in that order; junction bases with no gene match: 8. The germline V gene has CDR1 DFQATT and CDR2 SNEGSKA (reference sequence). This CDR3 region has 15 residues. Here the CDR3 reads CSARPGTEYYNEQFF. As DNA, the CDR3 is TGCAGTGCTAGGCCGGGGACAGAGTACTACAATGAGCAGTTCTTC.

This clonotype appeared many times. J is TRBJ2-3 and V is TRBV7-2; D remains unclear. CDR3 length: 15 amino acids. Trimming removed 1 base at V and 1 base at J, with 9 bases between. CDR1 SGHTA and CDR2 FQGNSA come from the germline V gene. CDR3: CASSLVPRGTDTQYF. For the CDR3, the DNA is TGTGCCAGCAGCTTAGTGCCTAGGGGCACAGATACGCAGTATTTT.

About this clonotype: One end of the junction varies from germline; a read error may be responsible. This rearrangement joins TRBV20-1 to TRBJ2-2, with D perhaps TRBD1 (5 bases). Germline-derived CDR1 and CDR2 are DFQATT and SNEGSKA (reference sequence). The CDR3 spans 14 residues. The CDR3: CSTWGRPNIGELFF. The CDR3 coding sequence is TGCAGTACCTGGGGCAGGCCGAACATCGGGGAGCTGTTTTTT.

This clonotype was counted only a few times. The chain has TRBV25-1 and TRBJ2-7; 9 nucleotides match TRBD2. CDR1 is MGHDK, CDR2 SYGVNS, per germline. V lost 5 bases and J lost 2; bases outside the gene matches: 10. This CDR3 is 16 amino acids long. The CDR3 loop is CASSSETSGLPYEQYF. CDR3 bases: TGTGCCAGCAGTTCCGAGACTAGCGGCCTGCCCTACGAGCAGTACTTC.

V is TRBV15 and J is TRBJ1-1, with no clear D. The ends were cut back, 0 bases at V and 5 bases at J, with 10 bases in the middle. This CDR3 spans 14 amino acids. Per germline, CDR1 LNHNV and CDR2 YYDKDF (reference sequence). DNA for the CDR3: TGTGCCACCAGCAGAGATATTGGAAGTACTGAAGCTTTCTTT. Its translation is CATSRDIGSTEAFF.

This rearrangement joins TRBV7-6 to TRBJ2-5, with TRBD1 identical over 8 bases. The CDR3 is 15 residues long. Germline lookup yields CDR1 SGHVS and CDR2 FNYEAQ. Trimming at V came to 4 bases and at J to 4 bases, leaving 8 bases not matched to a gene. CDR3 in DNA: TGTGCCAGCAGCTCGGACAGGGTTTTTGGAGAGACCCAGTACTTC. Its protein product is CASSSDRVFGETQYF.

In this sample, this clonotype turned up many times. The chain couples TRBV6-1 to TRBJ1-3; D not certain. V was clipped by 7 bases and J by 8 bases, with 15 bases between them. CDR3 length: 13 amino acids. The germline V gene has CDR1 MNHNS and CDR2 SASEGT. This chain's CDR3 is CASTRESGYTIYF. The CDR3 region has the DNA TGTGCCAGCACACGAGAAAGCGGGTACACCATATATTTT.

V gene TRBV2 combines with J gene TRBJ1-2; 11 bases are a match to TRBD1. Germline V gene lookup returns CDR1 SNHLY and CDR2 FYNNEI. This CDR3 contains 13 residues. J gave up 8 bases and V 4 bases, and 3 bases lay outside the gene matches. The CDR3 DNA reads as TGTGCCAGCAGTGCCGGGACAGGGGGAGGCTACACCTTC. It encodes CASSAGTGGGYTF.

This clonotype was detected a few times. Written as DNA, the CDR3 is TGTGCCAGCAGCTTAGATCCAGGGATTACCACCATATATTTT. This codes for CASSLDPGITTIYF. The J gene is TRBJ1-3, the V gene TRBV7-9, with D perhaps matching TRBD1 (5 bases). This CDR3 has 14 amino acids. The germline gives CDR1 SEHNR, CDR2 FQNEAQ (reference sequence). V lost 1 base and J 9 bases, leaving 13 bases between the germline ends. Together with reference TRBV7-9 and TRBJ1-3, the CDR3 gives the full variable domain: DTGVSQNPRHKITKRGQNVTFRCDPISEHNRLYWYRQTLGQGPEFLTYFQNEAQLEKSRLLSDRFSAERPKGSFSTLEIQRTEQGDSAMYLCASSLDPGITTIYFGEGSWLTVV.

The genes are TRBV10-1 and TRBJ1-5; D is uncertain. Trimming took off 5 bases at V and 5 bases at J, with 13 bases between the two ends. The CDR3 sequence is 14 residues long. Per the germline V gene, CDR1 is WNHNN and CDR2 is SYGVQD (reference sequence). CDR3 residues: CASSHGYGDQPQHF. The CDR3 bases are TGCGCCAGCAGTCATGGTTATGGCGATCAGCCCCAGCATTTT.

This clonotype has more than one count but fewer than ten. The chain combines TRBV4-3 with TRBJ1-2; the D gene is possibly TRBD1 (5 bases). CDR3 length equals 14 residues. Per the germline V gene, CDR1 is LGHNA and CDR2 is YSLEER. The V end was cut by 5 bases, the J end by 6 bases, with 16 bases between. The CDR3 DNA is TGCGCCAGCAGCGCCCGACTGGGGCGAGATGGCTACACCTTC. This encodes CASSARLGRDGYTF.

This chain joins TRBV6-5 and TRBJ2-3, with D possibly being TRBD1 (6 bases). The V end was cut by 2 bases, the J end by 1 base, with 13 bases between. The length of the CDR3 is 16 residues. The V gene's germline CDR1 is MNHEY and CDR2 SVGAGI. CDR3 coding DNA: TGTGCCAGCAGTTACCGACAGGCGAGGGGCACAGATACGCAGTATTTT. This gives the protein CASSYRQARGTDTQYF.

The rearrangement joins TRBV4-1 to TRBJ2-3; 11 positions match TRBD2. This CDR3 has 18 amino acids. Unmatched junction bases numbered 8, after V lost 2 bases and J lost 1 base. Looked up from germline, CDR1 is MGHRA and CDR2 is YSYEKL. CDR3 region: CASSQLLLAGGRTDTQYF. CDR3 nucleotides: TGCGCCAGCAGCCAACTTCTTCTAGCGGGGGGCCGCACAGATACGCAGTATTTT.

This clonotype showed up just a few times. J is TRBJ1-6 and V is TRBV27; TRBD1 matches 7 bases. With V trimmed by 0 bases and J by 9 bases, 26 bases remained unmatched. CDR3 length: 22 residues. Germline V gene data show CDR1 as MNHEY and CDR2 as SMNVEV (reference sequence). CDR3 bases: TGTGCCAGCAGTTTATCGGCCTCCCTCCGGGACAGACCTATGGAGGGTCGTTCACCCCTCCACTTT. Translated, it gives CASSLSASLRDRPMEGRSPLHF.

The chain is built from TRBV4-2 and TRBJ1-2, with 8 bases identical to TRBD1. The J segment lost 4 bases and the V segment lost 5 bases, leaving 0 bases of the junction unmatched. Per the germline V gene, CDR1 is LGHNA and CDR2 is YNFKEQ. There are 12 residues in the CDR3. The CDR3 sequence is CASSTGGYGYTF. The DNA of the CDR3 is TGTGCCAGCAGCACAGGGGGCTATGGCTACACCTTC.

The chain uses TRBV28 and TRBJ2-7; 10 positions agree with TRBD1. Trimming removed 2 bases from V and 7 bases from J; junction bases left unmatched: 17. This CDR3 comprises 18 residues. Germline CDR1 and CDR2: MDHEN and SYDVKM. CDR3 region: CASSLRGPGDRGKGEQYV. The DNA for the CDR3 is TGTGCCAGCAGTTTACGGGGCCCAGGGGACAGGGGTAAAGGGGAGCAGTACGTC.

The rearrangement uses TRBV20-1 and TRBJ2-7; 9 nucleotides agree with TRBD2. Germline V gene lookup returns CDR1 DFQATT and CDR2 SNEGSKA (reference sequence). Trimming cost V 0 bases and J 4 bases; bases outside gene matches: 7. The CDR3 length is 15 residues. The CDR3 loop reads CSAREVSGGTYEQYF. The CDR3 DNA is TGCAGTGCTAGAGAAGTTAGCGGGGGAACTTACGAGCAGTACTTC.

With regard to this clonotype: It may be a read error: a sequence one base away is much more abundant. Without the conserved terminal phenylalanine or tryptophan, this CDR3 likely stems from a read error. V gene TRBV7-2 combines with J gene TRBJ2-5; tentatively, D is TRBD2 (5 bases). The CDR3 runs 14 residues. In germline, CDR1 is SGHTA, CDR2 FQGNSA. V was pared by 5 bases and J by 3 bases, with 13 bases between. The CDR3 nucleotides are TGTGCCAGCAGCGAAGAGTCACTAGAAGAGACCCAGTACATC. Protein sequence: CASSEESLEETQYI.

This clonotype was observed a handful of times. This sequence joins TRBV7-9 and TRBJ2-1, with D perhaps matching TRBD2 (5 bases). V lost 4 bases, J lost 7 bases, and 17 bases lay in between. This CDR3 has 15 amino acids. The germline gives CDR1 SEHNR, CDR2 FQNEAQ (reference sequence). Here the CDR3 reads CASSWAQIPGNEQFF. DNA for the CDR3: TGTGCCAGCAGCTGGGCCCAAATCCCGGGGAATGAGCAGTTCTTC. The full variable domain, rest sourced from reference TRBV7-9 and TRBJ2-1, is DTGVSQNPRHKITKRGQNVTFRCDPISEHNRLYWYRQTLGQGPEFLTYFQNEAQLEKSRLLSDRFSAERPKGSFSTLEIQRTEQGDSAMYLCASSWAQIPGNEQFFGPGTRLTVL.

This clonotype was detected a few times. The chain recombines TRBV11-2 with TRBJ2-2, with D possibly TRBD2 on 7 matching bases. V dropped 5 bases and J dropped 6 bases, with 13 bases sitting between them. Germline assignment: CDR1 SGHAT and CDR2 FQNNGV. The CDR3 runs 14 residues. The DNA for the CDR3 is TGTGCCAGCAGCCCTAGGGGGGGGGCCGGGGAGCTGTTTTTT. This encodes CASSPRGGAGELFF.

V is TRBV27 and J is TRBJ2-1; TRBD2 agrees at 7 bases. V trimming: 7 bases; J trimming: 8 bases; junction bases outside the gene matches: 11. This CDR3 spans 14 amino acids. The germline V gene has CDR1 MNHEY and CDR2 SMNVEV (reference sequence). This CDR3 is CASTSGLAVDEQFF. The CDR3 DNA follows: TGTGCCAGCACCTCGGGCCTAGCGGTCGATGAGCAGTTCTTC.

The rearrangement links TRBV6-4 to TRBJ2-3; TRBD2 agrees at 13 bases. In germline, CDR1 is MRHNA, CDR2 SNTAGT. CDR3 length: 16 amino acids. The junction had 5 bases not matched to a gene; V was cut back by 6 bases and J by 2 bases. DNA of the CDR3: TGTGCCAGCAGCGGACTAGCGGGGGTCCCCACAGATACGCAGTATTTT. Translation: CASSGLAGVPTDTQYF.

This clonotype was observed many times. V and J are TRBV7-2 and TRBJ2-1; TRBD2 matches at 11 bases. After removal of 2 bases from V and 6 bases from J, the junction contained 9 bases not matched to a gene. Germline V lookup: CDR1 SGHTA, CDR2 FQGNSA. This CDR3 is 17 amino acids long. CDR3 nucleotide sequence: TGTGCCAGCAGCTTAAACATAGCGGGGGGGCAGGTCAATGAGCAGTTCTTC. Protein: CASSLNIAGGQVNEQFF. The variable domain in full, completed from reference TRBV7-2 and TRBJ2-1, reads GAGVSQSPSNKVTEKGKDVELRCDPISGHTALYWYRQSLGQGLEFLIYFQGNSAPDKSGLPSDRFSAERTGGSVSTLTIQRTQQEDSAVYLCASSLNIAGGQVNEQFFGPGTRLTVL.

This clonotype was observed many times. This chain joins TRBV7-6 and TRBJ1-3; unclear D gene. This CDR3 spans 12 amino acids. The V end was cut by 4 bases, the J end by 9 bases, with 10 bases between. CDR1 is SGHVS and CDR2 is FNYEAQ in the germline V gene. The CDR3 DNA sequence: TGTGCCAGCAGCTCTACTCTGGGCACCATATATTTT. Translation gives CASSSTLGTIYF.

The chain joins TRBV12-3 or TRBV12-4 to TRBJ2-2; TRBD2 is a possible D gene (6 bases). This CDR3 has 16 residues. Trimming left V 6 bases short and J 0 bases short, with 14 bases between. CDR3 nucleotides: TGTGCCAGCAGCCTTAGGGGACTCCCGAACACCGGGGAGCTGTTTTTT. Translated, it gives CASSLRGLPNTGELFF.

This sequence joins TRBV19 and TRBJ1-5; no firm D call. The CDR3 extends over 14 amino acids. Germline V gene data show CDR1 as LNHDA and CDR2 as SQIVND (reference sequence). Trimming removed 3 bases from V and 0 bases from J, with 6 bases in between. For the CDR3, the DNA is TGTGCCAGTAGTATCTCAGATAGCAATCAGCCCCAGCATTTT. Translated: CASSISDSNQPQHF.

J is TRBJ2-5 and V is TRBV20-1, with 11 nucleotides matching TRBD2. Trimming at V came to 6 bases and at J to 4 bases, leaving 4 bases not matched to a gene. The CDR3 is 13 residues long. Germline V gene lookup returns CDR1 DFQATT and CDR2 SNEGSKA (reference sequence). CDR3 bases: TGCAGTGCGAGACTAGCGGGGCTAGAGACCCAGTACTTC. Protein: CSARLAGLETQYF.

The CDR3 loop is CSAPLGGPGDTQYF. The CDR3 nucleotides are TGCAGTGCCCCCTTGGGGGGCCCAGGGGATACGCAGTATTTT. The V call is TRBV20-1, the J call TRBJ2-3; D might be TRBD1 or TRBD2, each matching 6 bases. The ends were cut back, 6 bases at V and 6 bases at J, with 19 bases in the middle. This CDR3 contains 14 residues. Germline V gene sequence: CDR1 DFQATT, CDR2 SNEGSKA (reference sequence).

This clonotype has only one observation. This sequence joins TRBV6-2 or TRBV6-3 and TRBJ1-1; 7 bases align to TRBD1. J lost 6 bases, V lost 2 bases, and 3 bases had no gene match. Germline V CDR1 and CDR2: MNHEY, SVGEGT. The CDR3 length is 13 residues. The CDR3 protein is CASSYGTASEAFF. Written as DNA, the CDR3 is TGTGCCAGCAGTTACGGGACAGCCTCTGAAGCTTTCTTT.

The V call is TRBV28, the J call TRBJ2-1; 8 bases match TRBD2. The CDR3 has 16 amino acids. V was clipped by 5 bases and J by 4 bases; unmatched bases: 10. Germline CDR1 and CDR2: MDHEN and SYDVKM. The CDR3 protein is CASSLSAGTRYNEQFF. Written as DNA, the CDR3 is TGTGCCAGCAGTCTGAGCGCCGGGACTAGATACAATGAGCAGTTCTTC.

There are many counts of this clonotype. This chain joins TRBV7-9 and TRBJ1-1, with D possibly matching TRBD1 (5 bases). The germline V gene encodes CDR1 SEHNR and CDR2 FQNEAQ (reference sequence). Trimming cost V 4 bases and J 0 bases, with 9 bases left between them. The CDR3 contains 14 residues. DNA of the CDR3: TGTGCCAGCAGCTCGACAGCCATGAACACTGAAGCTTTCTTT. Residues: CASSSTAMNTEAFF.